This passage covers 26 T cell receptor beta chains from one sample sequenced in a study of human CD8 memory T cell subsets. UMI-labeled 5' RACE was the method by which TCR beta libraries were made. TCRdb reprocessed the 5' RACE reads, keeping one entry per CDR3 protein, no DNA. The sample table sets out some 5,400 distinct CDR3 sequences. Source material: CD8+ effector memory T cells (TEM) sorted from PBMCs. As for subset: effector memory CD8 T cells, CCR7- CD45RO+ CD95+. These receptors were collected from a human donor in good health.

The chain employs TRBV6-1 and TRBJ2-2; TCRdb's D call of TRBD2 is untestable without DNA. In germline, CDR1 is MNHNS, CDR2 SASEGT. The CDR3 sequence is 21 residues long. The CDR3 loop reads CASSEAGGTSGSHANTGELFF.

The chain has TRBV28 and TRBJ2-1; as DNA is missing, the TRBD2 call by TCRdb cannot be tested. Germline loops: CDR1 MDHEN, CDR2 SYDVKM. The CDR3 has 16 residues. The CDR3 sequence is CASSSPPTSGLNEQFF.

This chain links TRBV30 with TRBJ2-7; TCRdb outputs TRBD1, but without DNA this stays unchecked. This CDR3 contains 14 residues. The germline V gene has CDR1 GTSNPN and CDR2 SVGIG (reference sequence). The CDR3 here is CAWGSLGGRYEQYF.

By frequency, this clonotype registers medium-sized (0.01 to 0.1%). This chain connects TRBV15 to TRBJ2-5; the D call of TRBD1 rests on TCRdb alone, since no DNA is present to check it. The CDR3 runs to 13 residues. Germline CDR1 is LNHNV and CDR2 is YYDKDF (reference sequence). CDR3 protein: CATSRPRGETQYF. Filled out from reference TRBV15 and TRBJ2-5, the complete variable domain reads DAMVIQNPRYQVTQFGKPVTLSCSQTLNHNVMYWYQQKSSQAPKLLFHYYDKDFNNEADTPDNFQSRRPNTSFCFLDIRSPGLGDTAMYLCATSRPRGETQYFGPGTRLLVL.

The chain has TRBV7-9 and TRBJ2-3; TCRdb's assignment of TRBD2 cannot be checked, as there is no DNA. CDR1 and CDR2 (germline): SEHNR, FQNEAQ (reference sequence). The length of the CDR3 is 14 residues. The CDR3: CASSSEGRTDTQYF.

The chain recombines TRBV20-1 with TRBJ1-1; TCRdb indicates TRBD1, and absent DNA this call remains unverified. This CDR3 is 12 amino acids long. CDR1 is DFQATT and CDR2 is SNEGSKA in the germline V gene (reference sequence). This CDR3 is CSAKTGVTEAFF.

This CDR3 reads CASSSGTVAPGELFF. The chain links TRBV2 to TRBJ2-2; TCRdb proposes TRBD1, but this gene call is untestable without DNA. Germline CDR1 SNHLY, CDR2 FYNNEI. The CDR3 runs to 15 residues.

J is TRBJ2-1 and V is TRBV3-1; the TCRdb D gene call, TRBD2, has no DNA to confirm it. The CDR3 is 15 amino acids. Germline V gene lookup returns CDR1 LGHDT and CDR2 YNNKEL (reference sequence). The CDR3 reads CASSQPGLAGFKQFF.

The chain combines TRBV6-2 or TRBV6-3 with TRBJ2-3; the TCRdb D gene call, TRBD1, has no DNA to confirm it. CDR3 length: 15 residues. CDR1 and CDR2 (germline): MNHEY, SVGEGT. CDR3 sequence reads: CASSYEGGDTDTQYF.

This clonotype is classed as medium-sized by frequency. The V call is TRBV20-1, the J call TRBJ2-5. This CDR3 is 13 amino acids long. In germline, CDR1 is DFQATT, CDR2 SNEGSKA (reference sequence). The CDR3 region is CSASGRDKETQYF.

This chain connects TRBV11-2 to TRBJ2-3; TCRdb picks TRBD1, but there is no DNA to check that call. In germline, CDR1 is SGHAT, CDR2 FQNNGV. This CDR3 comprises 15 residues. CDR3 amino acids: CASSHGTTSTDTQYF.

The gene calls are TRBV9 and TRBJ1-1; no DNA is available, so the TRBD1 call from TCRdb remains unchecked. Germline V gene data show CDR1 as SGDLS and CDR2 as YYNGEE. The CDR3 has 18 amino acids. The CDR3 sequence is CASSVEGDGGGWYTEAFF.

The chain combines TRBV7-8 with TRBJ2-3; checking the TCRdb D call of TRBD1 is not possible without DNA. Germline values: CDR1 SGHVS, CDR2 FQNEAQ. The CDR3 consists of 15 residues. This CDR3 reads CASSSAAGDTDTQYF.

The CDR3 sequence: CASSQIGGQGRLGAFF. The chain uses TRBV7-2 and TRBJ1-1; TCRdb lists TRBD1, though no DNA is available to test this call. This CDR3 spans 16 amino acids. CDR1 and CDR2 from the germline V gene are SGHTA and FQGNSA.

The chain uses TRBV27 and TRBJ2-7; lacking DNA, the TRBD1 call made by TCRdb goes unchecked. Germline V gene data show CDR1 as MNHEY and CDR2 as SMNVEV (reference sequence). The CDR3 covers 15 residues. This chain's CDR3 is CASSLAGGLSYEQYF.

The V gene is TRBV20-1, the J gene TRBJ2-7. The CDR3 is 11 residues long. The germline CDR1 and CDR2 sequences are DFQATT and SNEGSKA (reference sequence). The CDR3 loop is CSARDMGEQYF.

The CDR3 protein is CATSDYESGTAQETQYF. The chain has TRBV24-1 and TRBJ2-5; TCRdb indicates TRBD1, and absent DNA this call remains unverified. There are 17 residues in the CDR3. CDR1 and CDR2 from the germline V gene are KGHDR and SFDVKD.

The chain links TRBV11-2 to TRBJ2-7; TCRdb's D gene call, TRBD2, goes unchecked for lack of DNA. Germline CDR1 and CDR2: SGHAT and FQNNGV. The CDR3 loop spans 17 amino acids. The CDR3 region is CASSLLGLADSSYEQYF.

This clonotype is identified as medium-sized from frequency. CDR3 residues: CASSPDRGVNTEAFF. This chain joins TRBV12-3 or TRBV12-4 and TRBJ1-1; TCRdb outputs TRBD1, but without DNA this stays unchecked. This CDR3 is built from 15 residues.

This clonotype is deemed medium-sized by its frequency. This chain connects TRBV7-2 to TRBJ2-1; TCRdb's D call, TRBD1, is unchecked because there is no DNA. Germline V gene data show CDR1 as SGHTA and CDR2 as FQGNSA. CDR3 length: 14 residues. CDR3 sequence reads: CASSSRQTYNEQFF. Full variable domain (remainder filled in from reference TRBV7-2 and TRBJ2-1): GAGVSQSPSNKVTEKGKDVELRCDPISGHTALYWYRQSLGQGLEFLIYFQGNSAPDKSGLPSDRFSAERTGGSVSTLTIQRTQQEDSAVYLCASSSRQTYNEQFFGPGTRLTVL.

This clonotype is identified as medium-sized from frequency. J is TRBJ1-1 and V is TRBV19. This CDR3 spans 15 amino acids. Looked up from germline, CDR1 is LNHDA and CDR2 is SQIVND (reference sequence). Here the CDR3 reads CASSLRGEGRPEAFF.

The V gene is TRBV6-1, the J gene TRBJ1-1; TCRdb picks TRBD1, but there is no DNA to check that call. The CDR3 is 16 amino acids. Germline V gene sequence: CDR1 MNHNS, CDR2 SASEGT. The CDR3 loop reads CASSEALLGQGTEAFF.

The chain carries TRBV6-5 and TRBJ2-5; TCRdb's D gene call, TRBD1, goes unchecked for lack of DNA. Germline assignment: CDR1 MNHEY and CDR2 SVGAGI. CDR3 length: 15 amino acids. CDR3 amino acids: CASSYSVGRRETQYF.

The rearrangement uses TRBV20-1 and TRBJ1-5. This CDR3 spans 14 amino acids. The germline V gene has CDR1 DFQATT and CDR2 SNEGSKA (reference sequence). The CDR3 here is CSARSGTVNQPQHF.

CDR3 sequence: CATELNTGELFF. The chain uses TRBV19 and TRBJ2-2. Germline CDR1 and CDR2: LNHDA and SQIVND (reference sequence). This CDR3 contains 12 residues.

CDR3 residues: CSVSDRTNYGYTF. V gene TRBV29-1 combines with J gene TRBJ1-2; TCRdb outputs TRBD1, but without DNA this stays unchecked. CDR3 length: 13 residues. Germline loops: CDR1 SQVTM, CDR2 ANQGSEA.